What follows are 29 T cell receptor beta chains derived from one specimen sequenced in a study of blood T cell repertoires in COVID-19. Profiled with immunoSEQ multiplex PCR; TCRdb holds only in-frame clones, not every one. The data show around 72,000 clones, roughly 87% seen once. Sequenced sample: peripheral blood. Receptors were obtained from a woman aged 45-60 years with acute or convalescent COVID-19.

The chain carries TRBV9 and TRBJ2-1, with 8 positions matching TRBD2. Germline V CDR1 and CDR2: SGDLS, YYNGEE. This CDR3 spans 17 amino acids. The J segment lost 0 bases and the V segment lost 3 bases, leaving 8 bases of the junction unmatched. Here the CDR3 DNA reads TGTGCCAGCAGCGGTGCGGGAGGACTCTACTCCTACAATGAGCAGTTCTTC. Translating it yields CASSGAGGLYSYNEQFF.

The chain employs TRBV10-2 and TRBJ2-2; D possibly corresponds to TRBD2 (5 bases). V was clipped by 3 bases and J by 3 bases, with 14 bases between them. The CDR3 extends over 16 amino acids. Germline CDR1 reads WSHSY; CDR2 reads SAAADI. The CDR3 DNA sequence: TGCGCCAGCAGTGATGCCTCGAGCGGACACACCGGGGAGCTGTTTTTT. Translated, it gives CASSDASSGHTGELFF.

CDR3 protein: CASSPGGVPVQPQHF. CDR3 coding DNA: TGTGCCAGCAGCCCCGGGGGGGTACCGGTTCAGCCCCAGCATTTT. The V gene is TRBV7-9, the J gene TRBJ1-5, with D tentatively TRBD1 (5 bases). Germline V CDR1 and CDR2: SEHNR, FQNEAQ (reference sequence). The CDR3 is made up of 15 amino acids. V lost 5 bases to trimming and J lost 6 bases, with 17 bases between them.

The chain recombines TRBV5-1 with TRBJ1-5; 9 bases match TRBD1. V lost 1 base, J lost 7 bases, and 3 bases stayed unmatched. The CDR3 covers 14 residues. The germline V gene has CDR1 SGHRS and CDR2 YFSETQ. In DNA form, the CDR3 reads TGCGCCAGCAGCTTGACAGGGGGCCGGCAGCCCCAGCATTTT. This codes for CASSLTGGRQPQHF.

The chain recombines TRBV5-8 with TRBJ2-3; TRBD2 agrees at 7 bases. CDR3 length: 14 amino acids. CDR1 SGHTS and CDR2 YDEGEE come from the germline V gene. V was pared by 4 bases and J by 4 bases, with 6 bases of the junction left unmatched. The DNA of the CDR3 is TGTGCCAGCAGCCCAGCGCTAGCGGCAGATACGCAGTATTTT. As protein: CASSPALAADTQYF. Drawing the rest from reference TRBV5-8 and TRBJ2-3, the complete variable domain is EAGVTQSPTHLIKTRGQQATLRCSPISGHTSVYWYQQALGLGLQFLLWYDEGEERNRGNFPPRFSGRQFPNYSSELNVNALELEDSALYLCASSPALAADTQYFGPGTRLTVL.

The chain joins TRBV7-2 to TRBJ1-1, with a possible D match to TRBD1 (6 bases). The V end was cut by 4 bases, the J end by 4 bases, with 10 bases between. CDR1 and CDR2 from the germline V gene are SGHTA and FQGNSA. The CDR3 contains 13 residues. DNA for the CDR3: TGTGCCAGCAGCTCAGGGGTGGGCACTGAAGCTTTCTTT. As protein: CASSSGVGTEAFF.

This clone was counted a single time. The chain couples TRBV7-2 to TRBJ1-2; the match to TRBD1 covers 8 bases. CDR1 is SGHTA, CDR2 FQGNSA, per germline. V was clipped by 1 base and J by 6 bases; unmatched bases: 10. The CDR3 sequence is 16 residues long. The CDR3 loop is CASSLGTGIVGNGYTF. In DNA, the CDR3 is TGTGCCAGCAGCTTAGGGACAGGGATTGTCGGAAATGGCTACACCTTC.

This chain connects TRBV4-1 to TRBJ2-1; 11 bases fit TRBD1. Unmatched junction bases numbered 6, after V lost 7 bases and J lost 4 bases. Germline-derived CDR1 and CDR2 are MGHRA and YSYEKL. This CDR3 is built from 15 residues. The CDR3 DNA sequence: TGCGCCAGCACCTTGGGACAGGGGGTGTACAATGAGCAGTTCTTC. Translated, it gives CASTLGQGVYNEQFF.

The CDR3 spells CASSPRRGPQHF. DNA of the CDR3: TGTGCCAGCAGCCCGAGGAGAGGACCCCAGCATTTT. J is TRBJ1-5 and V is TRBV16; D is unclear. V was trimmed by 4 bases and J by 10 bases, leaving 11 bases between them. CDR3 length: 12 amino acids. From germline, CDR1 is KGHSY and CDR2 FQNENV.

This rearrangement joins TRBV19 to TRBJ1-5; D may be TRBD1 (6 bases). Germline V CDR1 and CDR2: LNHDA, SQIVND (reference sequence). V dropped 5 bases and J dropped 4 bases, with 15 bases sitting between them. This CDR3 region has 15 residues. CDR3 DNA sequence: TGTGCCAGTAGTGTTGGGGGGGGGCGAAATCAGCCCCAGCATTTT. Its protein is CASSVGGGRNQPQHF.

As to this clone: Relative to the germline gene, one junction end is altered; a read error may explain this. J is TRBJ2-1 and V is TRBV5-1; 15 bases are shared with TRBD2. Germline-derived CDR1 and CDR2 are SGHRS and YFSETQ. The CDR3 sequence is 18 residues long. The CDR3 is CASSTGLAGGFSDNEQFF. For the CDR3, the DNA is TGCGCCAGCAGCACGGGACTAGCGGGAGGTTTCTCCGACAATGAGCAGTTCTTC.

V gene TRBV9 combines with J gene TRBJ2-5, with a weak D call TRBD2 (7 bases). Germline V gives CDR1 SGDLS, CDR2 YYNGEE. The CDR3 sequence is 14 residues long. The germline V and J ends were trimmed by 3 bases and 1 base, with 10 bases remaining between them. The CDR3 loop reads CASSEGGTQETQYF. The CDR3 DNA sequence: TGTGCCAGCAGCGAGGGGGGGACCCAAGAGACCCAGTACTTC.

The chain employs TRBV3-1 (or the pseudogene TRBV3-2) and TRBJ2-1, with D perhaps matching TRBD2 (5 bases). Deletions cut 4 bases from V and 2 bases from J, with 12 bases between. The CDR3 contains 15 residues. From germline, CDR1 is LGHDT and CDR2 YNNKEL (reference sequence). CDR3 nucleotides: TGTGCCAGCAGCCGAAGCGGTAGTACCTACAATGAGCAGTTCTTC. The encoded protein is CASSRSGSTYNEQFF.

This clone was seen a few times. The J gene is TRBJ1-3, the V gene TRBV6-1; D perhaps matches TRBD1 (5 bases). Trimming removed 2 bases from V and 0 bases from J, with 11 bases in between. This CDR3 has 16 residues. The germline gives CDR1 MNHNS, CDR2 SASEGT. CDR3 coding DNA: TGTGCCAGCAGTGAACCGGGGGAGAGCTCTGGAAACACCATATATTTT. It specifies CASSEPGESSGNTIYF.

The gene calls are TRBV28 and TRBJ2-7; no reliable D call. V was trimmed by 3 bases and J by 0 bases, leaving 9 bases between them. There are 14 residues in the CDR3. The germline V gene has CDR1 MDHEN and CDR2 SYDVKM. CDR3 coding DNA: TGTGCCAGCAGTTTCCGCGGCGGCTCCTACGAGCAGTACTTC. Translating gives CASSFRGGSYEQYF.

This clone appeared once. The gene calls are TRBV7-8 and TRBJ2-1, with 10 bases that match TRBD2. This CDR3 is built from 16 residues. CDR1 is SGHVS, CDR2 FQNEAQ, per germline. Unmatched junction bases numbered 4, after V lost 3 bases and J lost 2 bases. The DNA for the CDR3 is TGTGCCAGCAGCTTTGAACTAGCGGGGCCCTACAATGAGCAGTTCTTC. Translation: CASSFELAGPYNEQFF.

The chain employs TRBV5-4 and TRBJ2-3; 8 nucleotides agree with TRBD1. From germline, CDR1 is SGHNT and CDR2 YYREEE (reference sequence). Trimming at V came to 4 bases and at J to 3 bases, leaving 7 bases not matched to a gene. CDR3 size: 15 residues. CDR3 residues: CASSLRTGRTDTQYF. CDR3 DNA: TGTGCCAGCAGCCTAAGGACAGGGAGGACAGATACGCAGTATTTT.

This clone has only one observation. V and J are TRBV21-1 and TRBJ1-1. TRBV21-1 is a pseudogene locus. The CDR3 is made up of 15 amino acids. The CDR3 DNA follows: TGTGCCAGCAGCAAAGACGAGAGGCTTAACACTGAAGCTTTCTTT. Protein: CASSKDERLNTEAFF.

This chain links TRBV5-1 with TRBJ2-7, with TRBD1 matching 7 bases. The CDR3 is 15 residues long. Germline CDR1 SGHRS, CDR2 YFSETQ. V gave up 1 base and J gave up 1 base; unmatched junction bases: 5. The CDR3 loop is CASSLIGQESYEQYF. The CDR3, as DNA: TGCGCCAGCAGCTTGATAGGACAGGAGTCCTACGAGCAGTACTTC. The whole variable domain, remainder taken from reference TRBV5-1 and TRBJ2-7, is KAGVTQTPRYLIKTRGQQVTLSCSPISGHRSVSWYQQTPGQGLQFLFEYFSETQRNKGNFPGRFSGRQFSNSRSEMNVSTLELGDSALYLCASSLIGQESYEQYFGPGTRLTVT.

The chain uses TRBV7-2 and TRBJ2-7, with 9 nucleotides matching TRBD1. V was pared by 1 base and J by 2 bases, with 6 bases of the junction left unmatched. This CDR3 is 16 amino acids long. Germline V CDR1 and CDR2: SGHTA, FQGNSA. CDR3 sequence: CASSLEMGQGAYEQYF. CDR3 nucleotides: TGTGCCAGCAGCTTAGAGATGGGACAGGGAGCCTACGAGCAGTACTTC.

The gene calls are TRBV2 and TRBJ2-5; 15 positions match TRBD2. Germline V lookup: CDR1 SNHLY, CDR2 FYNNEI. V lost 1 base and J lost 2; bases outside the gene matches: 8. CDR3 length: 19 amino acids. For the CDR3, the DNA is TGTGCCAGCAGTGAAGGGACTAGCGGGAGGGCCTTAGGTCAAGAGACCCAGTACTTC. It is translated as CASSEGTSGRALGQETQYF.

This clone was seen ten or more times. The chain joins TRBV9 to TRBJ2-6; possibly TRBD1 for D (5 bases). V dropped 3 bases and J dropped 1 base, with 17 bases sitting between them. The CDR3 length is 18 residues. Germline V CDR1 and CDR2: SGDLS, YYNGEE. The CDR3 DNA reads as TGTGCCAGCAGCGGTCAAAGGGGATCCCATTCTGGGGCCAACGTCCTGACTTTC. As protein: CASSGQRGSHSGANVLTF.

The chain is built from TRBV4-1 and TRBJ2-3, with 10 bases matching TRBD1. Trimming took 2 bases from V and 4 from J; bases not matched to a gene: 6. Germline V gives CDR1 MGHRA, CDR2 YSYEKL. The CDR3 is 16 amino acids. The CDR3 reads CASSQTGTGVADTQYF. The CDR3, as DNA: TGCGCCAGCAGCCAAACCGGGACAGGGGTGGCAGATACGCAGTATTTT.

Only one count was recorded for this clone. V usage is TRBV14 and J usage is TRBJ1-5, with 7 bases fitting TRBD1. Trimming at V came to 5 bases and at J to 4 bases, leaving 2 bases not matched to a gene. This CDR3 comprises 13 residues. Germline-derived CDR1 and CDR2 are SGHDN and FVKESK. The CDR3 region is CASSGQANQPQHF. CDR3 coding DNA: TGTGCCAGCAGCGGACAGGCGAATCAGCCCCAGCATTTT.

This rearrangement joins TRBV3-1 (or the pseudogene TRBV3-2) to TRBJ1-2; the match to TRBD1 covers 7 bases. Germline V CDR1 and CDR2: LGHDT, YNNKEL (reference sequence). The CDR3 extends over 16 amino acids. The trim removed 0 bases at V and 3 bases at J, leaving 7 bases unmatched. CDR3 bases: TGTGCCAGCAGCCAAGATACCACGGGACAGTACTATGGCTACACCTTC. Translated, it gives CASSQDTTGQYYGYTF.

The rearrangement joins TRBV4-1 to TRBJ2-2; perhaps TRBD2 as D (5 bases). The CDR3 extends over 14 amino acids. V lost 0 bases, J lost 9 bases, and 11 bases lay in between. Germline values: CDR1 MGHRA, CDR2 YSYEKL. The CDR3, as DNA: TGCGCCAGCAGCCAAGATCAAGGGAGCTGGGAGCTGTTTTTT. It yields the protein CASSQDQGSWELFF.

This chain connects TRBV25-1 to TRBJ1-2; no clear D. The CDR3 has 14 amino acids. From germline, CDR1 is MGHDK and CDR2 SYGVNS. V shed 1 base and J shed 4 bases, with 10 bases lying between them. DNA of the CDR3: TGTGCCAGCAGTGAATCGAGGTTCCTCTATGGCTACACCTTC. As protein: CASSESRFLYGYTF.

The chain joins TRBV11-3 to TRBJ2-1; D uncertain. V shed 3 bases and J shed 7 bases, with 10 bases lying between them. The germline gives CDR1 SGHNT, CDR2 YENEEA. The CDR3 has 13 residues. The CDR3 is CASSLGRYNEQFF. In DNA, the CDR3 is TGTGCCAGCAGCTTGGGCCGATATAATGAGCAGTTCTTC.

This sequence joins TRBV11-3 and TRBJ2-3, with TRBD1 identical over 8 bases. The CDR3 is made up of 15 amino acids. The J segment lost 11 bases and the V segment lost 5 bases, leaving 15 bases of the junction unmatched. The germline CDR1 and CDR2 sequences are SGHNT and YENEEA. The CDR3 is CASSGLTSGGFQQYF. For the CDR3, the DNA is TGTGCCAGCAGCGGTCTTACCTCAGGGGGCTTCCAGCAGTATTTT.